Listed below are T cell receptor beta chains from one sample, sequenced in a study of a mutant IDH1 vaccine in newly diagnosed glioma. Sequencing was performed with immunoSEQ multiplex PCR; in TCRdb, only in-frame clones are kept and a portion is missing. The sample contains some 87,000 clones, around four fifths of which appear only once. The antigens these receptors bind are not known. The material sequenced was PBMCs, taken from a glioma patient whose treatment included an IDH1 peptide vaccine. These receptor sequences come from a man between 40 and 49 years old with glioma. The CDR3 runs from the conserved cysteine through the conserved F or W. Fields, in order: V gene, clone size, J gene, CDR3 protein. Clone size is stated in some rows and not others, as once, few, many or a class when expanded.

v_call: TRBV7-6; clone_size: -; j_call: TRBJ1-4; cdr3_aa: CASSPLTNEKLFF
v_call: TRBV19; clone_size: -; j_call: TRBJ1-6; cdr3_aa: CASRPGTGNSPLHF
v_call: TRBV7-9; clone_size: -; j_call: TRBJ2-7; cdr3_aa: CASLTGIAPYEQYF
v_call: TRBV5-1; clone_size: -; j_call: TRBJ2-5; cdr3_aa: CASSSGLAGVGSETQYF
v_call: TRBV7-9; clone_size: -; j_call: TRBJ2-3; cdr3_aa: CASSPRRAYTDTQYF
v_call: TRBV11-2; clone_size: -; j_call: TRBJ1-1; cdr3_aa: CASSIYRGGTEAFF
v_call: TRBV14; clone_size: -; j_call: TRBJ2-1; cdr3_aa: CASSQGGARIPGEQFF
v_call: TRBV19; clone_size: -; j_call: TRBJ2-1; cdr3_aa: CASSIGGQGYNEQFF
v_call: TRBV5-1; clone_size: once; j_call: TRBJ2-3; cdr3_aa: CASTRTSISADTQYF
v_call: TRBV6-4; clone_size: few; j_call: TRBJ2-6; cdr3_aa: CASSDRAGANVLTF
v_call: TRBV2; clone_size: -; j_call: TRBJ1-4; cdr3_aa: CASGTATNEKLFF
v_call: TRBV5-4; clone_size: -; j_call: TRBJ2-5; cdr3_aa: CASSGRRGETQYF
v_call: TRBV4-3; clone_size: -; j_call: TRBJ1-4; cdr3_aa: CASSRRDRVRGEKLFF
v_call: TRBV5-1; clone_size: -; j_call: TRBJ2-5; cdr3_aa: CASSYGQGIQETQYF
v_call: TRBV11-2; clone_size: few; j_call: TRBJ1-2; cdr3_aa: CASSLGGSGRVYGYTF
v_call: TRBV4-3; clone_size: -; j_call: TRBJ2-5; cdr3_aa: CASSQDRLGGGKRETQYF
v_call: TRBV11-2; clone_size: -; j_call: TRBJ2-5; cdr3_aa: CASSLEGRGETQYF
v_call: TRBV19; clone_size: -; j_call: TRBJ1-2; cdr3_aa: CATSWKGYTF
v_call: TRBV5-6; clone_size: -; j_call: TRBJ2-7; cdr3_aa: CASSLTEWQEGYEQYF
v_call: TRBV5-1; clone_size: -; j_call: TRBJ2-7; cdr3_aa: CASSLNPGPYEQYF
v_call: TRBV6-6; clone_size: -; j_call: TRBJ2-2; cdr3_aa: CASSYSPQGGGGELFF
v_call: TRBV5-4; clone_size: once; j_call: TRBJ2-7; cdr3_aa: CASSLIGAEPYEQYF
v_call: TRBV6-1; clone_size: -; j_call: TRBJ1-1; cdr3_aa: CASSEAYRRTKAFF
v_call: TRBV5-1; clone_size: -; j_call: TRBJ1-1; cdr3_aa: CASSLDRPINTEAFF
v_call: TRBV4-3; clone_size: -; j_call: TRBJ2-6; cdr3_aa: CASSQDAGGSGANVLTF
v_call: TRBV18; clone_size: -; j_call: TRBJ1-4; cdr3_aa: CASSLRDRVRGEKLFF
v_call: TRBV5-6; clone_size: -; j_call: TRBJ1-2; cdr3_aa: CASSLGTGASGYTF
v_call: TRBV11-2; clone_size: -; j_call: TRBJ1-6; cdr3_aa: CASSLGQGAESPLHF
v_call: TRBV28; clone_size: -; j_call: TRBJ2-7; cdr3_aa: CASSYLGTRYEQYF
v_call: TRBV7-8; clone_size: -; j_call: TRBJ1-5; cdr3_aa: CASSLGQGAQPQHF
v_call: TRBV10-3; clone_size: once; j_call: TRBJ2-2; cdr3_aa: CAISESRPGTGELFF
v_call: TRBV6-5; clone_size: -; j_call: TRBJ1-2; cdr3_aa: CASSSPGRGYTF
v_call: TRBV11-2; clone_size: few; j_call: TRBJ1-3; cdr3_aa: CASSTNPGQGRRNTIYF
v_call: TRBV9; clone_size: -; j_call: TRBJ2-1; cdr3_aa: CASSVSAGAFNEQFF
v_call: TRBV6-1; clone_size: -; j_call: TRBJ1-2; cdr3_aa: CASSVSGNYGYTF
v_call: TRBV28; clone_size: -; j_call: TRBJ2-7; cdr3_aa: CASRDSSIVYEQYF
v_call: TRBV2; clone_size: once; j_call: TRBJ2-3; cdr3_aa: CASSVTSGGSGSDTQYF
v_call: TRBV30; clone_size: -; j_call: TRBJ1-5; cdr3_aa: CAWSIGGGQPQHF
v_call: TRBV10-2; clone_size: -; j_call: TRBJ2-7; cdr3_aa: CASSALTFHGEQYF
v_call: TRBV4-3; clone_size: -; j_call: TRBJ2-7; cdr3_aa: CASSQGSTSGFYEQYF
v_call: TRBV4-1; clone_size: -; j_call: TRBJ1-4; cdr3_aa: CASSQEGRDNEKLFF
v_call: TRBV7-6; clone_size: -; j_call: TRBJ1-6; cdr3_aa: CASSLNPNSPLHF
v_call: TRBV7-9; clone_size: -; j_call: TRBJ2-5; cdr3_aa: CASGDSKIQETQYF
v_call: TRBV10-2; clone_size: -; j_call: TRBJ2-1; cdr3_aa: CASSEDAGGFNEQFF
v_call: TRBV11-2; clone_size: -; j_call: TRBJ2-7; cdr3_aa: CASTGDNGPDRGVYEQYF
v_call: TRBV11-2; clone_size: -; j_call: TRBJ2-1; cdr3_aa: CASSLVNRGEQFF
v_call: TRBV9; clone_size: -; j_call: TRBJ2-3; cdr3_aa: CASSPEGLAGGGTDTQYF
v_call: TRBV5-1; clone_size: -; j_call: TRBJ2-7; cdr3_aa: CASSFSYEQYF
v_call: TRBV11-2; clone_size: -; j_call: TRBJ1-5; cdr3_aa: CASSHYMGQGRNQPQHF
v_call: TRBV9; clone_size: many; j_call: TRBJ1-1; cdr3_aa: CASSSGTLGNTEAFF